This paragraph covers one T cell receptor beta chain sequence. What it binds is unknown. Produced via immunoSEQ multiplex PCR; TCRdb's table is partial and in-frame only. Among approximately 150,000 clones listed, approximately 91% were seen once. V lost 3 bases to trimming and J lost 4 bases, with 13 bases between them. CDR3 length: 15 residues. CDR1 MNHNS and CDR2 SASEGT come from the germline V gene. This sample is part of a study of T cell responses to AZD1222 COVID-19 vaccine. Findings of the study overall: Females made up more of the donors, who were largely white British, and clonal diversity may have come out too low. Seropositive status at baseline applied to only 6 or 7 AZD1222 recipients.

This specimen was peripheral blood, taken 28 days after the second AZD1222 dose. This TCR was sampled from an adult who received the AZD1222 COVID-19 vaccine. The rearrangement links TRBV6-1 to TRBJ1-5; D gene ambiguous. In DNA, the CDR3 is TGTGCCAGCAGTGACGGAGACGGTAAAAATCAGCCCCAGCATTTT. It codes for CASSDGDGKNQPQHF.